This T cell receptor (beta chain) was recorded in a study of Graves' ophthalmopathy and Graves' hyperthyroidism. Findings of the study overall: Discrimination between ophthalmopathy and stable hyperthyroidism by a 13-signature model showed roughly 88% sensitivity and more than 65% specificity. Blood also contained most of the expanded thyroid clonotypes above 0.001 frequency.

CDR3 regions of TCR beta were amplified from RNA transcripts. RT-PCR was first run with HTBI primers, then multiplex PCR in a second round. Via MiXCR, TCRdb re-called the multiplex PCR reads, giving one row per CDR3 protein. Of approximately 1.2 million distinct CDR3 sequences in the sample, less than 45% are singletons; the top ten hold 11%. Establishment of the diagnosis relied upon clinical symptoms, serum thyroxine, TRAb, thyroid ultrasound and orbital computed tomography. J lost 5 bases, V lost 3 bases, and 5 bases had no gene match. The CDR3 runs 14 residues. CDR1 and CDR2 from the germline V gene are DFQATT and SNEGSKA (reference sequence). About this clonotype itself: Its matching antigen is unknown.

The chain links TRBV20-1 to TRBJ2-7, with 12 bases that match TRBD2. The receptor was derived from an adult man with Graves' hyperthyroidism. The material sequenced was peripheral blood or thyroid tissue (not recorded which). The CDR3 loop reads CSARTSGSFDEQYF. In nucleotides, the CDR3 is TGCAGTGCTAGGACTAGCGGGAGTTTCGACGAGCAGTACTTC.